The rows below give T cell receptor beta chains drawn from one sample of a study of Graves' ophthalmopathy and Graves' hyperthyroidism. TCRdb independently ran MiXCR on the multiplex PCR reads; one entry per CDR3 protein. Counted here are 45,000 to 60,000 distinct CDR3 sequences, around 50% occurring once; the ten biggest clones make up roughly 5%. Sequencing was done on a sample of peripheral blood. These receptors originate from an adult woman with Graves' ophthalmopathy. Each CDR3 is given with its conserved first and last residue. Fields, in order: D gene, clone size, J gene, V gene, CDR3 DNA, CDR3 protein. The D gene is left open where the match is weak. Rows give clone size only sometimes, using once, few, many, or a class for an expanded clone.

TRBD2,NA,TRBJ2-1,TRBV10-2,TGCGCCAGCTTAGGGCGGGGGACCTACAATGAGCAGTTCTTC,CASLGRGTYNEQFF
TRBD2,NA,TRBJ2-3,TRBV10-3,TGTGCCACCAAGCGAGGGCGGGAGAATGAGCAGTATTTT,CATKRGRENEQYF
NA,NA,TRBJ1-5,TRBV27,TGTGCCAGCAGTTCCCAGCCCCAGCATTTT,CASSSQPQHF
TRBD1,many,TRBJ2-1,TRBV7-2,TGTGCCAGCAGCACCGACAGGGACCGGGAGCAGTTCTTC,CASSTDRDREQFF
TRBD2,many,TRBJ2-1,TRBV11-2,TGTGCCAGCAGCCACTCGCCTAGCGGGATTGGCGGGAATGAGCAGTTCTTC,CASSHSPSGIGGNEQFF
TRBD2,NA,TRBJ2-1,TRBV7-3,TGTGCCAGCAGCCCTGGACTAGTCAAGGACGATGAGCAGTCCTTC,CASSPGLVKDDEQSF
NA,NA,TRBJ2-1,TRBV7-7,TGTGCTACAGGGGGAGGGCCGGATGAGCAGTTCTTC,CATGGGPDEQFF
NA,NA,TRBJ2-7,TRBV20-1,TGCAGTGCTAGAGCCGGGGCAGGGAGCCACGAGCAGTACTTC,CSARAGAGSHEQYF
NA,many,TRBJ1-2,TRBV27,TGTGCCAGCAGTCGGCGGGCGGATCCGTTCTATGGCTACACCTTC,CASSRRADPFYGYTF
TRBD2,NA,TRBJ2-1,TRBV20-1,TGCAGTGCTCTTAGCGGGACATATGATGAGCAGTTCTTC,CSALSGTYDEQFF
NA,NA,TRBJ2-7,TRBV19,TGTGCCCCTCGGAGCACATCCTACGAGCAGTACTTC,CAPRSTSYEQYF
TRBD2,many,TRBJ2-4,TRBV10-3,TGTGCCACCCTGGATGCGGGAGAGGCGGGCAGCATTCAGTACTTC,CATLDAGEAGSIQYF
TRBD1,many,TRBJ1-1,TRBV20-1,TGCAGTGCAGGGGGCGGAGGGACTGAAGCTTTCTTT,CSAGGGGTEAFF
TRBD1,medium-sized,TRBJ1-2,TRBV25-1,TGTGCCAGCAGTGAACCGGGGCAGGGGGCGCGAGGCTACACCTTC,CASSEPGQGARGYTF
NA,NA,TRBJ1-1,TRBV7-3,TGTGCCAGGAGCTTACAGGCCCACGCTGAAGCTTTCTTT,CARSLQAHAEAFF
TRBD2,NA,TRBJ2-3,TRBV15,TGTGCCACCAGCAGAGATCGGGCTAGCGGGACCGGCACAGATACGCAGTATTTT,CATSRDRASGTGTDTQYF
TRBD1,once,TRBJ1-2,TRBV15,TGTGCCGCCAGCAGCTACGACAGGGGGATAGGCTATGGCTACACCTTC,CAASSYDRGIGYGYTF
TRBD2,many,TRBJ2-3,TRBV28,TGTGCCAGCAGCTACGGGACTAGCGGGAAGCGGATAACGCAGTATTTT,CASSYGTSGKRITQYF
TRBD2,NA,TRBJ2-7,TRBV7-2,TGTGCCAGCAGCCTCACTAGCGGGAGGGCCATCTACGAGCAGTACTTC,CASSLTSGRAIYEQYF
NA,NA,TRBJ2-3,TRBV16,TGTGCCAGCAGCCAATCACCTCCGCGCACCACAGATACGCAGTATTTT,CASSQSPPRTTDTQYF
NA,many,TRBJ2-2,TRBV20-1,TGCAGTGCTAGAACGACAGGGAGGACCGGGGAGCTGTTTTTT,CSARTTGRTGELFF
NA,many,TRBJ2-7,TRBV30,TGTGCCTGGAGGCCGCTTGGTTGGACCAACTACGAGCAGTACTTC,CAWRPLGWTNYEQYF